The T cell receptor beta chain under discussion was sequenced for a study of cytomegalovirus exposure and HLA in healthy donors. The overall study: Earlier sequencing of about 200 million T cells yielded 90 million to 140 million unique TCR beta sequences. Points from the study as a whole: The authors judged a highly shared variant cluster likely a sequencing artifact.

Germline loops: CDR1 SGHNT, CDR2 YYREEE (reference sequence). The CDR3 contains 16 residues. With V trimmed by 7 bases and J by 6 bases, 18 bases remained unmatched. A word on this clone: The antigen is undetermined.

PCR amplification relied on 60 Vbeta primers (plus 13 Jbeta primers). Sequencing was performed with immunoSEQ multiplex PCR; in TCRdb, only in-frame clones are kept and a portion is missing. The table has over 130,000 clones, about 66% seen once; the top ten hold around 1.8%. The rearrangement links TRBV5-4 to TRBJ2-7; TRBD2 matches at 8 bases. This TCR was recovered from a male donor in good health and CMV-seronegative. Sequencing was done on a sample of PBMCs. For the CDR3, the DNA is TGTGCCAGCTCGACGAAAGCGGGGGCGGGGGGAAGCGAGCAGTACTTC. It specifies CASSTKAGAGGSEQYF.